One T cell receptor beta chain is described in this entry. Antigen: not known. The source of the sample is a study of cytomegalovirus exposure and HLA in healthy donors. Turning to the study itself: In an earlier analysis, around 120 million unique TCR beta sequences were found from some 170 million T cells.

Broader study findings: The study designated some 180 TCR beta chains cytomegalovirus-associated.

PCR involved 60 Vbeta and 13 Jbeta primers. Method: immunoSEQ multiplex PCR; TCRdb's copy keeps in-frame clones and lacks some. The sample holds 150,000 or so clones, roughly 84% seen once. V dropped 5 bases and J dropped 1; count of bases not matched to a gene: 14. The CDR3 length is 19 residues. CDR1 and CDR2 (germline): SGHTA, FQGNSA. Input material: PBMCs. The rearrangement joins TRBV7-2 to TRBJ2-7, with 13 positions matching TRBD2. This receptor was taken from a male donor in good health and CMV-seronegative. The CDR3 region is CASSLRLAGGTSSSYEQYF. The CDR3 DNA follows: TGTGCCAGCAGCCTTAGACTAGCGGGAGGAACGAGCTCATCCTACGAGCAGTACTTC.